The entry that follows covers one TCR beta chain sequence. The antigen remains undetermined. This sample was taken from a study of cytomegalovirus exposure and HLA in healthy donors. Study findings and constraints: TCR clusters originating in the first cohort tended to co-occur in the 110 or so validation repertoires, according to a later analysis. Confirmation was obtained in vitro that a few CMV-associated chains are specific for CMV antigens. Among TCR sequences, most were rare, though some public TCRs appeared in many donors.

Libraries were prepared by immunoSEQ multiplex PCR; TCRdb keeps only in-frame clonotypes and omits some of them. The repertoire has some 170,000 clones, 75% to 90% of them found once; the top ten carry 2% to 2.5%. A 120-subject validation cohort, separate from the approximately 670-subject first cohort, supplied the donors. V dropped 3 bases and J dropped 8; count of bases not matched to a gene: 2. The germline CDR1 and CDR2 sequences are SGHDT and YYEEEE. This CDR3 spans 13 amino acids. The receptor was derived from a woman aged 18-35 years in good health and CMV-seronegative. Sequencing used PBMCs. This chain joins TRBV5-6 and TRBJ1-2, with TRBD1 matching 12 bases. CDR3 loop: CASSWDRGLGYTF. CDR3 in DNA: TGTGCCAGCAGCTGGGACAGGGGGCTAGGCTACACCTTC.